This entry describes one T cell receptor beta chain. Its antigen is not known. Time point described: week 5, during vaccination. Doses comprised 300 ug of mutant IDH1 20-mer peptide each, plus topical imiquimod. These data are taken from a study of a mutant IDH1 vaccine in newly diagnosed glioma. Study-wide points: Roughly 93% of patients showed vaccine-induced immune responses across multiple MHC alleles.

Only in-frame clones appear in the TCRdb table, and some are missing; sequencing was by immunoSEQ multiplex PCR. The sample has 40,000 or so clones; approximately 85% are singletons. Trimming stripped 7 bases from V and 7 bases from J, with 10 bases between. CDR1 MNHNY and CDR2 SVGAGI come from the germline V gene (reference sequence). The length of the CDR3 is 12 residues. This TCR was recovered from a man aged 40-50 years with glioma. The rearrangement uses TRBV6-6 and TRBJ1-4, with D possibly TRBD1 on 5 matching bases. This specimen consisted of PBMCs, obtained from a glioma patient whose treatment included an IDH1 peptide vaccine. CDR3 DNA sequence: TGTGCCAGCAACACAGGTGGTGAAAAACTGTTTTTT. This encodes CASNTGGEKLFF.